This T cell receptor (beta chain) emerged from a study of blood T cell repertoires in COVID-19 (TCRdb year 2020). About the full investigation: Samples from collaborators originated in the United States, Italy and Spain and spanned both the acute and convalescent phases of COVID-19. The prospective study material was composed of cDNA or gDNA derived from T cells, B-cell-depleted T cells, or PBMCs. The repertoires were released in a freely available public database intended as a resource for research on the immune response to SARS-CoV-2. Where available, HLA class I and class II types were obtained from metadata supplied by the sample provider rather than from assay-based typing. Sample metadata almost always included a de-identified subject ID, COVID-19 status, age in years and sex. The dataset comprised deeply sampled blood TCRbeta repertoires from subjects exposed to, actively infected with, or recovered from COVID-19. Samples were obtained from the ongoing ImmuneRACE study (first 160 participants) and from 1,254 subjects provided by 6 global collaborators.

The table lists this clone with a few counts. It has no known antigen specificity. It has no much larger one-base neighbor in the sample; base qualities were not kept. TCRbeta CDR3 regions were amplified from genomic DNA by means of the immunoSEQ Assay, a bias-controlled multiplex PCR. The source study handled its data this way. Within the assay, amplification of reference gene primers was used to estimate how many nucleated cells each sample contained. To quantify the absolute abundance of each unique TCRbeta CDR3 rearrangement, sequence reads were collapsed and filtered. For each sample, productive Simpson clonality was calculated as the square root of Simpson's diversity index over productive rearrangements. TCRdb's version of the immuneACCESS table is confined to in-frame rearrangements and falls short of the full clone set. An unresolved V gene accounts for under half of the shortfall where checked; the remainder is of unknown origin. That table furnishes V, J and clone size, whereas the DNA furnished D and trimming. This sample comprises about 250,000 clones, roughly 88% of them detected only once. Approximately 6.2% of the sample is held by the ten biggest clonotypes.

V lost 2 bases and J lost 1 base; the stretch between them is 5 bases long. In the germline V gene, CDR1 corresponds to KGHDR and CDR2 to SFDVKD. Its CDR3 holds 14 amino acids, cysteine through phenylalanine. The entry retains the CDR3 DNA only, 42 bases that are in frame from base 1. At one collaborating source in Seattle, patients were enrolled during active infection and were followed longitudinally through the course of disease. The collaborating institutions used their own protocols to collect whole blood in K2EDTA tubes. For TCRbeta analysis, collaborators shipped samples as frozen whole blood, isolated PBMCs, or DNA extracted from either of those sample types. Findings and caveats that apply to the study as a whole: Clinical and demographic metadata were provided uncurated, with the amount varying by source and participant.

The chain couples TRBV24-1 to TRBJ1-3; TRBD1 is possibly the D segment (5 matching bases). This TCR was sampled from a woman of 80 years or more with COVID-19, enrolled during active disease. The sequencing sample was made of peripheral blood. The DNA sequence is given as TGTGCCACCAGTGATTCAGGGTCTGGAAACACCATATATTTT. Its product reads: CATSDSGSGNTIYF.